The TCR beta chain described here comes from a study of graft-versus-host responses after intestinal transplantation. General study findings and limits: Within allografts, high graft-versus-host to host-versus-graft clonal ratios were seen among patients with graft-donor T cell macrochimerism.

On this clone: Its antigen is still unknown.

Method: immunoSEQ multiplex PCR; TCRdb's copy keeps in-frame clones and lacks some. This sample has about 47,000 clones, with about 95% found just once. The CDR3 sequence is 12 residues long. Germline V gene lookup returns CDR1 GTSNPN and CDR2 SVGIG (reference sequence). The germline V and J ends were trimmed by 3 bases and 5 bases, with 11 bases remaining between them. This chain uses TRBV30 with TRBJ2-7, with D possibly being TRBD1 (5 bases). This receptor was taken from a human donor who was the organ donor for an intestinal transplant. The sequencing here drew on unstimulated CD8+ T cells sorted from spleen or lymph node cells, taken before transplant. The CDR3 DNA reads TGTGCCTGGAGGCGCCAGGGAAACGAGCAGTACTTC. The encoded protein is CAWRRQGNEQYF.